Shown below are 22 T cell receptor beta chains from a single sample sequenced in a study of T cells in Graves' hyperthyroidism and ophthalmopathy. Regions amplified from RNA transcripts were the TCR beta CDR3 regions. First-round RT-PCR targeting the TCR CDR3 was performed with the HTBI primer set. TCRdb reprocessed the multiplex PCR reads via MiXCR and lists one record per CDR3 protein. The sample includes 300,000 to 400,000 distinct CDR3 sequences, around 13% of them seen just once. Sample: blood. These receptors all come from a woman under 40 with Graves' ophthalmopathy.

This clonotype was detected a few times. The chain couples TRBV19 to TRBJ2-1; 10 bases fit TRBD1. Germline lookup yields CDR1 LNHDA and CDR2 SQIVND (reference sequence). V lost 6 bases, J lost 9 bases, and 14 bases stayed unmatched. CDR3 length: 16 residues. This CDR3 reads CASRIDVGDRGGEQFF. DNA of the CDR3: TGTGCCAGTAGAATTGACGTGGGGGACAGGGGAGGTGAGCAGTTCTTC.

The chain joins TRBV4-1 to TRBJ1-3; D ambiguous. V lost 1 base to trimming and J lost 5 bases, with 3 bases between them. Germline-derived CDR1 and CDR2 are MGHRA and YSYEKL. This CDR3 is built from 12 residues. Written as DNA, the CDR3 is TGCGCCAGCAGCCAAGCCCGAAACACCATATATTTT. Protein product: CASSQARNTIYF.

The chain is built from TRBV5-6 and TRBJ1-2; D not resolved. V shed 4 bases and J shed 4 bases, with 11 bases lying between them. Germline CDR1 reads SGHDT; CDR2 reads YYEEEE. The CDR3 is 13 amino acids. CDR3 sequence: CASSTQHSYGYTF. CDR3 DNA sequence: TGTGCCAGCAGCACCCAGCACAGCTATGGCTACACCTTC.

The sample holds a few counts of this clonotype. This could be a read error, since a much larger clone is one nucleotide away. The CDR3 does not close with the conserved phenylalanine or tryptophan, likely indicating a read error. This chain links TRBV3-1 with TRBJ2-5, with D unresolved. Germline-derived CDR1 and CDR2 are LGHDT and YNNKEL (reference sequence). The CDR3 covers 14 residues. V lost 2 bases to trimming and J lost 1 base, with 8 bases between them. In DNA form, the CDR3 reads TGTGCCAGCAGCCAAAAAAGGCCCCAAGAGACCCAGTACCTC. Protein product: CASSQKRPQETQYL.

This clonotype was found a few times. The V gene is TRBV29-1, the J gene TRBJ1-1, with a tentative D call TRBD1 (6 bases). Looked up from germline, CDR1 is SQVTM and CDR2 is ANQGSEA. This CDR3 has 13 amino acids. Trimming left V 5 bases short and J 3 bases short, with 13 bases between. The CDR3 loop is CSVLTGTHTEAFF. The CDR3 nucleotides read TGCAGCGTTCTGACGGGGACACACACTGAAGCTTTCTTT.

This clonotype has at least ten counts. The genes are TRBV3-1 and TRBJ2-5; 8 bases align to TRBD2. CDR1 is LGHDT, CDR2 YNNKEL, per germline (reference sequence). The ends lost 1 base at V and 2 bases at J; junction bases unmatched: 3. The CDR3 has 15 amino acids. CDR3 nucleotides: TGTGCCAGCAGCCAAGCTGCGGGGGGTCAAGAGACCCAGTACTTC. Amino acids: CASSQAAGGQETQYF.

The CDR3 is CASSTPTGGGSQPQHF. CDR3 in DNA: TGTGCCAGTAGTACCCCGACAGGGGGCGGTTCCCAGCCCCAGCATTTT. The gene calls are TRBV19 and TRBJ1-5; 10 nucleotides agree with TRBD1. Germline-derived CDR1 and CDR2 are LNHDA and SQIVND (reference sequence). V was clipped by 4 bases and J by 7 bases; unmatched bases: 10. The CDR3 spans 16 residues.

This clonotype appeared many times. This rearrangement joins TRBV18 to TRBJ2-1; D possibly matches TRBD1 or TRBD2 (5 bases each). There are 20 residues in the CDR3. CDR1 and CDR2 from the germline V gene are KGHSH and LQKENI. Trimming shortened V by 1 base and J by 0 bases, and 22 bases separated the two germline ends. The CDR3 here is CASSPLGGASGHSSYNEQFF. The CDR3 DNA reads TGTGCCAGCTCACCACTCGGTGGCGCCTCGGGGCATAGCTCCTACAATGAGCAGTTCTTC.

This clonotype was seen repeatedly, ten times or more. The gene calls are TRBV19 and TRBJ2-7; TRBD1 agrees at 7 bases. The V and J ends lost 6 bases and 1 base, in that order; junction bases with no gene match: 9. Looked up from germline, CDR1 is LNHDA and CDR2 is SQIVND (reference sequence). This CDR3 has 15 amino acids. This chain's CDR3 is CASRRRDRVSYEQYF. CDR3 in DNA: TGTGCCAGTAGGCGTAGGGACAGAGTATCCTACGAGCAGTACTTC.

This clonotype was counted ten times or more. J is TRBJ2-2 and V is TRBV30; 7 positions agree with TRBD1. Germline values: CDR1 GTSNPN, CDR2 SVGIG (reference sequence). The CDR3 is 14 residues long. Unmatched junction bases numbered 7, after V lost 8 bases and J lost 1 base. CDR3 sequence (DNA): TGTGCCGGCACCGGGACAGAGAACACCGGGGAGCTGTTTTTT. It yields the protein CAGTGTENTGELFF.

This clonotype showed up many times. V gene TRBV11-2 combines with J gene TRBJ2-1; D might be TRBD1 or TRBD2, each matching 5 bases. The CDR3 contains 13 residues. CDR1 and CDR2 (germline): SGHAT, FQNNGV. The ends were cut back, 7 bases at V and 6 bases at J, with 13 bases in the middle. The CDR3 DNA reads as TGTGCCAGCACCATGGGGGAAATCAATGAGCAGTTCTTC. This sequence encodes CASTMGEINEQFF.

This clonotype was recorded at least ten times. The chain links TRBV6-5 to TRBJ1-5; D remains ambiguous. Germline V gene lookup returns CDR1 MNHEY and CDR2 SVGAGI. V dropped 2 bases and J dropped 3 bases, with 5 bases sitting between them. This CDR3 has 13 amino acids. CDR3 sequence: CASSYGINQPQHF. CDR3 nucleotides: TGTGCCAGCAGTTACGGGATCAATCAGCCCCAGCATTTT.

This clonotype was detected ten times or more. The V and J genes are TRBV5-1 and TRBJ2-7, with 7 positions matching TRBD1. The CDR3 sequence is 15 residues long. J gave up 0 bases and V 3 bases, and 6 bases lay outside the gene matches. CDR1 and CDR2 (germline): SGHRS, YFSETQ. CDR3: CASSSTGRFSYEQYF. As DNA, the CDR3 is TGCGCCAGCAGCTCGACAGGGAGATTCTCCTACGAGCAGTACTTC.

The J gene is TRBJ2-5, the V gene TRBV29-1; 8 nucleotides agree with TRBD1. The CDR3 is 13 residues long. Germline V gives CDR1 SQVTM, CDR2 ANQGSEA. V lost 8 bases and J lost 5; bases outside the gene matches: 10. As DNA, the CDR3 is TGCAGCATAGGACAGGGCAATGGGGAGACCCAGTACTTC. It encodes CSIGQGNGETQYF.

This clonotype was counted many times. The chain employs TRBV11-3 and TRBJ2-1; the D gene is possibly TRBD2 (5 bases). Germline assignment: CDR1 SGHNT and CDR2 YENEEA. Trimming stripped 2 bases from V and 6 bases from J, with 17 bases between. There are 16 residues in the CDR3. CDR3 in DNA: TGTGCCAGCAGCTTATTCCGGGGATCCGGTGGCAATGAGCAGTTCTTC. Translating gives CASSLFRGSGGNEQFF.

To note about this clonotype: A much larger clonotype is one base distant, so this may be a read error. The V and J genes are TRBV5-5 and TRBJ2-1, with a weak D call TRBD2 (5 bases). Germline CDR1 reads SGHKS; CDR2 reads YYEKEE (reference sequence). The CDR3 extends over 12 amino acids. Trimming pared 5 bases from V and 9 bases from J, leaving 12 bases between. The CDR3 reads CASRPGELEQFF. For the CDR3, the DNA is TGTGCCAGCAGGCCCGGGGAGCTTGAGCAGTTCTTC.

The rearrangement uses TRBV20-1 and TRBJ2-7, with 12 positions matching TRBD2. The CDR3 spans 16 residues. Germline V gene sequence: CDR1 DFQATT, CDR2 SNEGSKA (reference sequence). The V segment lost 3 bases and the J segment 5 bases; nucleotides outside the gene matches: 11. Here the CDR3 reads CSARTSGGIVRHEQYF. The CDR3 DNA is TGCAGTGCTAGGACTAGCGGGGGAATCGTTCGACACGAGCAGTACTTC.

At least ten counts were recorded for this clonotype. The V gene is TRBV3-1, the J gene TRBJ2-1; tentative D call: TRBD2 (5 bases). CDR1 and CDR2 from the germline V gene are LGHDT and YNNKEL (reference sequence). V lost 4 bases to trimming and J lost 0 bases, with 13 bases between them. The length of the CDR3 is 16 residues. CDR3 residues: CASSPTRTVSYNEQFF. CDR3 in DNA: TGTGCCAGCAGCCCAACCAGGACTGTCTCCTACAATGAGCAGTTCTTC.

The chain recombines TRBV14 with TRBJ1-3; no clear D gene. The germline gives CDR1 SGHDN, CDR2 FVKESK. V dropped 1 base and J dropped 0 bases, with 13 bases sitting between them. This CDR3 contains 17 residues. The CDR3 region is CASSQVAAISSGNTIYF. The CDR3, as DNA: TGTGCCAGCAGCCAAGTGGCAGCTATTAGCTCTGGAAACACCATATATTTT.

This clonotype was counted ten times or more. The chain employs TRBV7-8 and TRBJ2-1; 11 nucleotides align to TRBD2. With V trimmed by 1 base and J by 0 bases, 5 bases remained unmatched. This CDR3 is built from 18 residues. The germline V gene has CDR1 SGHVS and CDR2 FQNEAQ. The CDR3 here is CASSLELAGGGSYNEQFF. CDR3 in DNA: TGTGCCAGCAGCTTAGAGTTAGCGGGGGGGGGCTCCTACAATGAGCAGTTCTTC.

This clonotype was observed many times. The gene calls are TRBV5-1 and TRBJ1-1, with D perhaps matching TRBD1 (6 bases). CDR3 length: 15 residues. V gave up 1 base and J gave up 8 bases, with 18 bases separating them. Germline CDR1 reads SGHRS; CDR2 reads YFSETQ. This chain's CDR3 is CASSLPATGTSEAFF. CDR3 coding DNA: TGCGCCAGCAGCTTGCCGGCAACAGGGACCTCGGAAGCTTTCTTT.

This clonotype has a count of ten or more. The rearrangement uses TRBV20-1 and TRBJ1-5; TRBD1 might be the D (6 bases). Germline V gene data show CDR1 as DFQATT and CDR2 as SNEGSKA (reference sequence). V lost 1 base and J 7 bases, leaving 11 bases between the germline ends. The CDR3 runs 13 residues. CDR3 DNA: TGCAGTGCTAGAGGGACAGACCGGCAGCCCCAGCATTTT. It yields the protein CSARGTDRQPQHF.